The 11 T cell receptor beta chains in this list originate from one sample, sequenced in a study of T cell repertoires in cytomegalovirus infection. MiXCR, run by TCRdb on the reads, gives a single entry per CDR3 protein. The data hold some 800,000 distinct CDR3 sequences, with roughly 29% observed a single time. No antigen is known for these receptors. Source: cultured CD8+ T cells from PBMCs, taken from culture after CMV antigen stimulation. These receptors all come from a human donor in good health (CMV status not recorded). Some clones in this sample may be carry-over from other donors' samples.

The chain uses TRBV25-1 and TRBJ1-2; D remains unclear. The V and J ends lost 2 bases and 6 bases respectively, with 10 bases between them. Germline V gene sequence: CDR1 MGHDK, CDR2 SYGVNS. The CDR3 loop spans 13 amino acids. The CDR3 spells CASSEAVGNGYTF. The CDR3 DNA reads TGTGCCAGCAGTGAAGCAGTGGGTAATGGCTACACCTTC.

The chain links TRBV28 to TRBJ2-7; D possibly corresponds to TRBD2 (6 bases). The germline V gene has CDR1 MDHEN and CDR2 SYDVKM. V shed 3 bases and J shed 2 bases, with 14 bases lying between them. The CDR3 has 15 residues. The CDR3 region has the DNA TGTGCCAGCAGTTTGGGGGGTGCCCTCGCCTACGAGCAGTACGTC. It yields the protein CASSLGGALAYEQYV.

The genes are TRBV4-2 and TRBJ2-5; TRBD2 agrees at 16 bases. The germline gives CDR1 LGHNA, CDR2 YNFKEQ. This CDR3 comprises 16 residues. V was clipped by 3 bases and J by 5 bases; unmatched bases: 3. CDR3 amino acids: CASSQGLAGGRETQYF. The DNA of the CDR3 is TGTGCCAGCAGCCAGGGACTAGCGGGGGGGCGCGAGACCCAGTACTTC.

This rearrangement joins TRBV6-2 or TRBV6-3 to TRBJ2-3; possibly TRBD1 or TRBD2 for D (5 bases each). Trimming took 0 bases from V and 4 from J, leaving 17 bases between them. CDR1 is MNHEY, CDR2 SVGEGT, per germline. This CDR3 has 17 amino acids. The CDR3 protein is CASSYSRGERMADTQYF. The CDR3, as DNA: TGTGCCAGCAGTTACTCGAGGGGAGAAAGGATGGCAGATACGCAGTATTTT.

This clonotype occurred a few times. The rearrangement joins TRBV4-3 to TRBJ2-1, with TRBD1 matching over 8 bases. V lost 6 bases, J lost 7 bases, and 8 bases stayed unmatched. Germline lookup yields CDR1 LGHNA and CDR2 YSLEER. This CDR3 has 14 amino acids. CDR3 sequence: CASSYGQGQNEQFF. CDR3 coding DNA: TGCGCCAGCAGTTACGGACAGGGCCAGAATGAGCAGTTCTTC.

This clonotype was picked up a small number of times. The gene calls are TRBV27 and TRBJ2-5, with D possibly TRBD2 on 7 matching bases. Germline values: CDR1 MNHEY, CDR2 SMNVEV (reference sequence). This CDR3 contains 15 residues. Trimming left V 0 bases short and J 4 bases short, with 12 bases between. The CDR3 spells CASSLSGGHGETQYF. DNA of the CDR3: TGTGCCAGCAGTTTATCCGGGGGGCACGGAGAGACCCAGTACTTC.

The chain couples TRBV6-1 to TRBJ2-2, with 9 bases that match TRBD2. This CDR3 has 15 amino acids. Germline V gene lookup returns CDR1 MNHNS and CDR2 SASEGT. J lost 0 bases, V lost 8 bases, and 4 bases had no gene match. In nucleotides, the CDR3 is TGTGCCAGCGAGGCTAGCGGGGCGAACACCGGGGAGCTGTTTTTT. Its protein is CASEASGANTGELFF.

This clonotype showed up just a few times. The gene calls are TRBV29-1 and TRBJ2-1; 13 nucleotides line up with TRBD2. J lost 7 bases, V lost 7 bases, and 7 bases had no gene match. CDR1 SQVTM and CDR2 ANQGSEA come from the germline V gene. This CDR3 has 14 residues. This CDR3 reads CSALLAGGENEQFF. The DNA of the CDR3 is TGCAGCGCCTTACTAGCGGGGGGGGAAAATGAGCAGTTCTTC.

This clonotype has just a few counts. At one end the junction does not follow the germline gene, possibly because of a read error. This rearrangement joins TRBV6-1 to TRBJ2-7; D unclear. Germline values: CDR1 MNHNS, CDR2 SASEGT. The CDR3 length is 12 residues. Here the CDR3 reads CASSPRFPYEHF. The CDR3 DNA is TGTGCCAGCAGTCCCAGGTTCCCCTACGAGCACTTC.

CDR3 sequence: CASSPGRATEAFF. The DNA of the CDR3 is TGTGCCAGCAGTCCCGGACGGGCCACTGAAGCTTTCTTT. The J gene is TRBJ1-1, the V gene TRBV6-6; D unclear. Germline lookup yields CDR1 MNHNY and CDR2 SVGAGI (reference sequence). The CDR3 extends over 13 amino acids. The ends were cut back, 5 bases at V and 4 bases at J, with 11 bases in the middle.

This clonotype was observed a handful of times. CDR3 loop: CASSAAGDWNTEAFF. For the CDR3, the DNA is TGTGCCAGCAGCGCCGCTGGGGACTGGAACACTGAAGCTTTCTTT. V gene TRBV9 combines with J gene TRBJ1-1, with D tentatively TRBD1 (5 bases). From germline, CDR1 is SGDLS and CDR2 YYNGEE. The CDR3 runs 15 residues. V gave up 3 bases and J gave up 1 base, with 13 bases separating them.